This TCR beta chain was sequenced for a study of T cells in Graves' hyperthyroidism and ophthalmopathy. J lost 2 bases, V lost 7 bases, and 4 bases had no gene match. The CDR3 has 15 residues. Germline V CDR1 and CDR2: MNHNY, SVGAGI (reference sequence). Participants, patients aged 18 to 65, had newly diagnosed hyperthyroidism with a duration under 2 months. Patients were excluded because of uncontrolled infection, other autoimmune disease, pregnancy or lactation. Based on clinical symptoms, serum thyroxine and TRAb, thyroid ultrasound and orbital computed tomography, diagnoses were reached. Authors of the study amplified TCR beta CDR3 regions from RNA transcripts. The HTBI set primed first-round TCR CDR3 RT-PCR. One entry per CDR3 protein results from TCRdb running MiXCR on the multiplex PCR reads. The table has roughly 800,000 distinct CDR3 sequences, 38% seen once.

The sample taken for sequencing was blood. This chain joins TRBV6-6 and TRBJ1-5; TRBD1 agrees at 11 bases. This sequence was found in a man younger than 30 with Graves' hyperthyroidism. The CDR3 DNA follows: TGTGCCAGCATAGGGACAGGGGGAGGCAATCAGCCCCAGCATTTT. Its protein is CASIGTGGGNQPQHF.